Given below is one TCR beta chain in context. Germline CDR1 MNHEY, CDR2 SMNVEV (reference sequence). This CDR3 has 16 amino acids. The data are from a study of T cells expressing NK-cell markers. TCRdb re-called the 5' RACE reads; one entry per CDR3 protein, DNA not given. This sample's clone table lists approximately 420,000 distinct CDR3 sequences. The sequenced material came from blood T cells: a sorted CD56 or NKG2C T cell subset, CD4+ or CD8+ T cells, or bulk PBMC T cells (not recorded which). This clonotype originated in a woman aged 45 to 65 in good health. This chain joins TRBV27 and TRBJ2-5; TCRdb picks TRBD1, but there is no DNA to check that call. CDR3 residues: CASSPQDRVEGETQYF.